These 32 T cell receptor delta chains were sequenced from one sample in a study of gamma-delta chains in newborns, infants, children. TCRdb reanalyzed the reads using CATT. The repertoire consists of about 8,300 delta-chain clones, with roughly 1.5% occurring once and the leading ten covering just over 8%. Sequencing was performed on blood. The receptors derive from a child who was a newborn, infant or young child, either healthy, febrile or measles-vaccinated (not recorded which).

This clone was seen more than once but under ten times. The protein TCRdb lists belongs to a much larger clone and differs from this DNA's translation at residue 13, which points to a read error; the protein shown is made from the DNA. The V gene is TRDV1, the J gene TRDJ1, with D maybe TRDD3 (6 bases). The CDR3 has 20 amino acids. The V gene's germline CDR1 is TSWWSYY and CDR2 QGS. The ends were cut back, 3 bases at V and 0 bases at J, with 26 bases in the middle. This CDR3 reads CALGDLDVDWALNYTDKLIF. CDR3 in DNA: TGTGCTCTTGGGGACTTGGATGTCGACTGGGCACTCAATTACACCGATAAACTCATCTTT.

This clone rates as medium-sized. Other DNA sequences within the sample encode an identical CDR3. The chain couples TRDV1 to TRDJ1; 9 bases agree with TRDD3. This CDR3 contains 17 residues. From germline, CDR1 is TSWWSYY and CDR2 QGS. J gave up 5 bases and V 5 bases, and 15 bases lay outside the gene matches. The CDR3 DNA reads TGTGCTCTTGGGCCACCACGTACTGGGGGACGAGGGGATAAACTCATCTTT. Amino acids: CALGPPRTGGRGDKLIF.

This clone is judged medium-sized. The chain employs TRAV29/DV5 and TRDJ1; the match to TRDD3 covers 9 bases. The junction had 17 bases not matched to a gene; V was cut back by 2 bases and J by 0 bases. Germline assignment: CDR1 NSMFDY and CDR2 ISSIKDK. The CDR3 length is 19 residues. CDR3 amino acids: CAASRSLVDWGTYTDKLIF. The CDR3 DNA follows: TGTGCAGCAAGTAGGTCCTTGGTAGACTGGGGGACGTACACCGATAAACTCATCTTT.

The genes are TRDV1 and TRDJ1, with 9 bases fitting TRDD3. Germline values: CDR1 TSWWSYY, CDR2 QGS. With V trimmed by 3 bases and J by 0 bases, 26 bases remained unmatched. The CDR3 is made up of 23 amino acids. This CDR3 is CALGESEAFRRTGGLRYTDKLIF. The DNA for the CDR3 is TGTGCTCTTGGGGAGTCCGAGGCCTTCCGAAGAACTGGGGGACTCCGGTACACCGATAAACTCATCTTT.

On this clone: A junction boundary mismatches the germline segment, possibly from a read error. The rearrangement links TRDV1 to TRDJ1; 9 bases fit TRDD2. From germline, CDR1 is TSWWSYY and CDR2 QGS. The CDR3 contains 22 residues. This chain's CDR3 is CSLGELVPPSYLGGPNTDKLIF. CDR3 nucleotides: TGTTCTCTTGGGGAACTAGTCCCGCCTTCCTACCTCGGGGGACCGAACACCGATAAACTCATCTTT.

The sample holds a few counts of this clone. This DNA translates differently at residue 13 from the TCRdb protein, which is that of a much larger clone; a read error is likely, and the protein shown is the DNA's own translation. The chain carries TRDV2 and TRDJ1; possibly TRDD3 for D (6 bases). The CDR3 is 15 residues long. The germline V gene has CDR1 GEAIGNYY and CDR2 EKD. The DNA of the CDR3 is TGTGCCTGTGACACCGGTGGGGATTACACCGATAAACCCATCTTT. Its translation is CACDTGGDYTDKPIF.

CDR3 loop: CALGEPGYTDKLIF. CDR3 nucleotides: TGTGCTCTTGGGGAACCTGGGTACACCGATAAACTCATCTTT. The chain carries TRDV1 and TRDJ1; D may be TRDD3 (5 bases). CDR1 and CDR2 (germline): TSWWSYY, QGS. V was shortened by 1 base and J by 0 bases, with 6 bases between the two germline ends. CDR3 size: 14 residues.

A word on this clone: A much bigger clone sits one base away, suggesting this may be a read error. This sample also contains other DNA sequences that code for the same CDR3. The genes are TRDV1 and TRDJ1; tentatively, D is TRDD3 (6 bases). This CDR3 is built from 15 residues. Per germline, CDR1 TSWWSYY and CDR2 QGS. CDR3 amino acids: CALGTSPGGPDKLIF. The CDR3 DNA follows: TGTGCCCTTGGGACTTCTCCCGGGGGACCCGATAAACTCATCTTT.

There are a few counts of this clone. TCRdb assigns this DNA the protein of a much larger clone, which departs from its translation at residue 11; this likely reflects a read error, and the protein shown comes from translating the DNA. The genes are TRDV2 and TRDJ1; 7 bases match TRDD3. The germline V gene has CDR1 GEAIGNYY and CDR2 EKD. This CDR3 region has 15 residues. Trimming cost V 0 bases and J 7 bases; bases outside gene matches: 10. CDR3 DNA sequence: TGTGCCTGTGACACCGGAGGGGGGGATTATCGTAAACTCATCTTT. Translated, it gives CACDTGGGDYRKLIF.

As for this clone: Since a much larger clone is just one base distant, this may be a read error. Distinct nucleotide sequences in the sample also encode this CDR3. The genes are TRDV1 and TRDJ1; the match to TRDD3 covers 13 bases. Germline-derived CDR1 and CDR2 are TSWWSYY and QGS. The CDR3 consists of 25 residues. With V trimmed by 0 bases and J by 3 bases, 28 bases remained unmatched. In DNA form, the CDR3 reads TGTGCTCTTGGGGAACTAGTCCATACATCCCCTTTACTGGGGGATACGATAGCAGCACCCGATAAACTCATCTTT. Its translation: CALGELVHTSPLLGDTIAAPDKLIF.

This clone is deemed medium-sized (0.01 to 0.1%). The sample carries other DNA sequences with the same CDR3. CDR3 DNA sequence: TGTGCAGCAAGCGTGCTCGCTACGACTGGGGGATCCGACTTGTACACCGATAAACTCATCTTT. As protein: CAASVLATTGGSDLYTDKLIF. The rearrangement joins TRAV29/DV5 to TRDJ1, with 10 nucleotides matching TRDD3. Germline loops: CDR1 NSMFDY, CDR2 ISSIKDK. Trimming cost V 0 bases and J 0 bases; bases outside gene matches: 20. The CDR3 is made up of 21 amino acids.

In its sample, this clone is medium-sized (0.01 to 0.1%). V usage is TRDV2 and J usage is TRDJ1; 12 bases align to TRDD3. The CDR3 contains 19 residues. The germline V gene encodes CDR1 GEAIGNYY and CDR2 EKD. V lost 2 bases and J lost 0; bases outside the gene matches: 12. The CDR3 DNA reads TGTGCCTGTGACAACGTGTACTGGGGGATACAACCGTACACCGATAAACTCATCTTT. Translated, it gives CACDNVYWGIQPYTDKLIF.

This clone came up a few times. TCRdb's listed protein matches a much larger clone and diverges from this DNA's translation at residue 8, likely through a read error; the protein shown comes from the DNA. This chain links TRDV2 with TRDJ1; 8 bases match TRDD3. The CDR3 is 16 residues long. The V gene's germline CDR1 is GEAIGNYY and CDR2 EKD. V trimming: 2 bases; J trimming: 0 bases; junction bases outside the gene matches: 7. The CDR3 DNA sequence: TGTGCCTGTGACAAACTGGGGGCCACGTACACCGATAAACTCATCTTT. As protein: CACDKLGATYTDKLIF.

As to this clone: A read error may explain this, as a much larger clone is one base away. V is TRDV2 and J is TRDJ1; 9 bases fit TRDD3. The CDR3 totals 22 residues. Germline CDR1 GEAIGNYY, CDR2 EKD. Trimming took 3 bases from V and 1 from J; bases not matched to a gene: 26. The chain's CDR3 is CACDLLGLAGDTPDDSTDKLIF. As DNA, the CDR3 is TGTGCCTGTGACCTCCTTGGATTAGCTGGGGATACGCCGGATGACAGCACCGATAAACTCATCTTT.

The chain uses TRDV1 and TRDJ1; TRDD3 aligns across 7 bases. The J gene was missing in TCRdb and was found by matching the end of the DNA to germline. Germline V gene data show CDR1 as TSWWSYY and CDR2 as QGS. There are 19 residues in the CDR3. V lost 0 bases, J lost 0 bases, and 13 bases stayed unmatched. CDR3 in amino acids: CALGELELSGGLYTDKLIF. CDR3 nucleotide sequence: TGTGCTCTTGGGGAACTAGAATTATCGGGGGGATTATACACCGATAAACTCATCTTT.

In its sample, this clone was seen a few times. One base away lies a much larger clone, so this may be a sequencing read error. The same CDR3 is also encoded by other DNA sequences in this sample. This chain links TRDV1 with TRDJ1; 11 bases fit TRDD3. This CDR3 is built from 20 residues. Germline CDR1 is TSWWSYY and CDR2 is QGS. The CDR3 coding sequence is TGTGCACTTGGGGTCCCCTCCTTCCTGGGGGATACAAGGTACACCGATAAACTCATCTTT. Residues: CALGVPSFLGDTRYTDKLIF.

A remark on this clone: The amino acid sequence in TCRdb belongs to a much larger clone and departs from this DNA's translation at residue 7, likely a sequencing read error; the sequence shown is translated from the DNA. The chain couples TRDV1 to TRDJ1; D perhaps matches TRDD3 (6 bases). V was shortened by 11 bases and J by 0 bases, with 25 bases between the two germline ends. This CDR3 region has 17 residues. In germline, CDR1 is TSWWSYY, CDR2 QGS. CDR3 in DNA: TGTGCTTTGACGATACGTCCGGGGGGTAGGTACACCGATAAACTCATCTTT. It translates to CALTIRPGGRYTDKLIF.

There are a few counts of this clone. Its ends do not fully match the called genes, so a read error is possible. This chain links TRDV1 with TRDJ1; 8 bases align to TRDD3. The CDR3 covers 21 residues. The germline V gene encodes CDR1 TSWWSYY and CDR2 QGS. The CDR3 nucleotides are TGTGCTCTTGGGGAAAATCCACCCCTATTGACTTCCACTGGGGGGCTCGATAAACTCACCTTT. This encodes CALGENPPLLTSTGGLDKLTF.

This clone has more than one count but fewer than ten. One base away lies a much larger clone, so this may be a sequencing read error. The sample holds other DNA sequences that translate to the same CDR3. This chain uses TRAV29/DV5 with TRDJ1; 10 bases are a match to TRDD3. The CDR3 is 21 residues long. Germline loops: CDR1 NSMFDY, CDR2 ISSIKDK. V dropped 0 bases and J dropped 0; count of bases not matched to a gene: 20. In DNA form, the CDR3 reads TGTGCAGCAAGCGTGCTCGCTACGACTGGGGGATCCGACCTGTACACCGATAAACTCATCTTT. It is translated as CAASVLATTGGSDLYTDKLIF.

On this clone: The protein in TCRdb stems from a much larger clone and differs at residue 12 from this DNA's translation, likely a read error; here the protein is translated from the DNA. The V gene is TRDV2, the J gene TRDJ3; D gene uncertain. The V and J ends lost 0 bases and 2 bases respectively, with 19 bases between them. This CDR3 is 20 amino acids long. Germline V CDR1 and CDR2: GEAIGNYY, EKD. In nucleotides, the CDR3 is TGTGCCTGTGACACCGTATCCGGGGTCCCCAGCCCCTGGGACACCCGACAGATGTTTTTC. Amino acid sequence: CACDTVSGVPSPWDTRQMFF.

This clone was recorded a few times. This could be a read error, since a much larger clone is one nucleotide away. The chain links TRDV1 to TRDJ1; 12 nucleotides match TRDD3. Germline values: CDR1 TSWWSYY, CDR2 QGS. The CDR3 has 21 residues. CDR3 sequence: CAMNRRVHDYWGIPCTDKLIF. DNA of the CDR3: TGTGCCATGAACCGCCGGGTGCATGATTACTGGGGGATACCGTGCACCGATAAACTCATCTTT.

This clone is medium-sized by share. CDR3 sequence (DNA): TGTGCTCTTGGGGAAGGTAGGGCCTTCCTACTACCCCTTAACGATAAACTCATCTTT. It translates to CALGEGRAFLLPLNDKLIF. The rearrangement uses TRDV1 and TRDJ1; 9 positions agree with TRDD2. This CDR3 is 19 amino acids long. V lost 2 bases, J lost 4 bases, and 17 bases stayed unmatched. The germline V gene encodes CDR1 TSWWSYY and CDR2 QGS.

This clone has only a few counts. The V gene is TRDV1, the J gene TRDJ1; 8 nucleotides line up with TRDD3. The trim removed 4 bases at V and 0 bases at J, leaving 19 bases unmatched. From germline, CDR1 is TSWWSYY and CDR2 QGS. The CDR3 is 20 residues long. The DNA for the CDR3 is TGTGCTCTTGGGGTGTCCCCACTGGGGGTCAAGGGCCCGTACACCGATAAACTCATCTTT. Translated: CALGVSPLGVKGPYTDKLIF.

This clone was seen a handful of times. TCRdb attributes to this sequence the protein of a much larger clone, which differs from the DNA translation at residue 7; a read error is likely, and the protein displayed is translated from the DNA. V gene TRDV2 combines with J gene TRDJ3; D possibly corresponds to TRDD3 (5 bases). Trimming stripped 1 base from V and 0 bases from J, with 12 bases between. Germline CDR1 is GEAIGNYY and CDR2 is EKD. The CDR3 extends over 18 amino acids. The CDR3, as DNA: TGTGCCTGTGACACTGGGGAATACTCCTCCTGGGACACCCGACAGATGTTTTTC. It is translated as CACDTGEYSSWDTRQMFF.

Concerning this clone: A read error is possible here, since a much larger clone lies one base away. The same CDR3 also results from other DNA sequences found in this sample. The rearrangement uses TRDV1 and TRDJ1, with D tentatively TRDD3 (7 bases). The CDR3 is 21 amino acids. V lost 3 bases, J lost 2 bases, and 31 bases lay in between. The germline V gene encodes CDR1 TSWWSYY and CDR2 QGS. Here the CDR3 DNA reads TGTGCTCTTGGGGAGCTAGGAGTCCTCCTACTGGGGATAAGGGGGACCGATAAACTCATCTTT. Translation gives CALGELGVLLLGIRGTDKLIF.

This clone was seen a few times. At residue 10, TCRdb's protein is not the same as the translated DNA, so the protein here was read from the DNA. This chain links TRDV3 with TRDJ1, with 12 bases matching TRDD3. Germline V gives CDR1 TVYSNPD, CDR2 GDNSRS (reference sequence). Losses at the gene ends were 5 bases for V and 4 bases for J; bases not matched to a gene: 26. The CDR3 is made up of 20 amino acids. The CDR3 loop is CAVSPLPLESGGYGVDKLIF. The CDR3 coding sequence is TGTGCCGTTTCCCCGCTTCCCCTGGAGTCTGGGGGATACGGCGTCGATAAACTCATCTTT.

By sample share, this clone is medium-sized. The sample carries other DNA sequences with the same CDR3. The DNA for the CDR3 is TGTGCTCTTGGGGAACTTCCTCCGGGGGATACCACCGATAAACTCATCTTT. Translated, it gives CALGELPPGDTTDKLIF. V gene TRDV1 combines with J gene TRDJ1; TRDD3 agrees at 9 bases. Germline values: CDR1 TSWWSYY, CDR2 QGS. V trimming: 0 bases; J trimming: 1 base; junction bases outside the gene matches: 6. The length of the CDR3 is 17 residues.

This clone was found a few times. The chain has TRDV1 and TRDJ1, with TRDD3 matching over 13 bases. In germline, CDR1 is TSWWSYY, CDR2 QGS. The CDR3 sequence is 22 residues long. Trimming at V came to 9 bases and at J to 0 bases, leaving 25 bases not matched to a gene. The CDR3 DNA follows: TGTGCTCTGGGGCCCCGGAGGACGGACTGGGGGATACGCCAACCATACACCGATAAACTCATCTTT. Translated, it gives CALGPRRTDWGIRQPYTDKLIF.

Points on this clone: Possible read error: a much larger clone is one base away. The chain carries TRDV1 and TRDJ1; D tentatively fits TRDD2 or TRDD3 (6 bases each). Since TCRdb gives no J gene, matching the DNA to germline was used here to assign it. CDR3 length equals 24 residues. Germline CDR1 is TSWWSYY and CDR2 is QGS. Trimming removed 1 base at V and 1 base at J, with 37 bases between. CDR3 loop: CALGERPYCPCPTWMGVGTDKLIF. The CDR3 DNA reads TGTGCTCTTGGGGAACGGCCTTATTGCCCCTGTCCTACGTGGATGGGGGTGGGCACCGATAAACTCATCTTT.

This clone has only a few counts. There is a difference at residue 7 between the TCRdb protein and the DNA translation, so the protein given here was translated from the DNA. The chain combines TRDV3 with TRDJ1; D is perhaps TRDD3 (6 bases). Trimming removed 4 bases from V and 4 bases from J, with 22 bases in between. Germline V gene data show CDR1 as TVYSNPD and CDR2 as GDNSRS (reference sequence). CDR3 size: 15 residues. This CDR3 reads CAWLRPRGFHDKLIF. The CDR3 nucleotides are TGTGCCTGGCTACGACCTAGGGGATTCCACGATAAACTCATCTTT. The whole variable domain, remainder taken from reference TRDV3 and TRDJ1, is CDKVTQSSPDQTVASGSEVVLLCTYDTVYSNPDLFWYRIRPDYSFQFVFYGDNSRSEGADFTQGRFSVKHILTQKAFHLVISPVRTEDSATYYCAWLRPRGFHDKLIFGKGTRVTVEP.

With respect to this clone: The sample contains more than one DNA sequence encoding this CDR3. CDR3: CAAHFLPGGSAMTDKLIF. The DNA of the CDR3 is TGTGCCGCCCACTTCCTACCGGGGGGATCGGCGATGACCGATAAACTCATCTTT. The V and J genes are TRDV3 and TRDJ1; TRDD2 is a possible D gene (8 bases). Germline CDR1 TVYSNPD, CDR2 GDNSRS (reference sequence). With 5 bases removed from V and 2 bases from J, the gap between germline ends came to 30 bases. The CDR3 is made up of 18 amino acids.

With regard to this clone: Being one base from a much bigger clone, this may be a read error. Within the sample, other DNA sequences also encode this same CDR3. The chain is built from TRDV1 and TRDJ1, with TRDD3 matching over 13 bases. Germline loops: CDR1 TSWWSYY, CDR2 QGS. The CDR3 sequence is 20 residues long. The V gene end was trimmed by 4 bases and the J gene end by 0 bases; junction bases not matched to a gene: 14. CDR3 sequence reads: CALGARSLYWGIRHTDKLIF. CDR3 nucleotides: TGTGCTCTTGGGGCAAGATCTCTATACTGGGGGATACGGCACACCGATAAACTCATCTTT.